This TCR beta chain is from a study of T cells after somatic rescue of genetic block. The table came from immunoSEQ multiplex PCR; TCRdb's copy has only in-frame clones and leaves some out. The sample has about 68,000 clones, 80% to 95% seen once. Germline CDR1 MGHRA, CDR2 YSYEKL. V dropped 4 bases and J dropped 1; count of bases not matched to a gene: 11. This CDR3 is 18 amino acids long. Sequencing input: peripheral blood mononuclear cells (PBMCs). The chain joins TRBV4-1 to TRBJ1-5; 9 nucleotides agree with TRBD1. The sequence was obtained from a middle-aged man. The CDR3 reads CASSLNPRDRESNQPQHF. CDR3 coding DNA: TGCGCCAGCAGCCTCAACCCGAGGGACAGGGAGAGCAATCAGCCCCAGCATTTT.